This is a list of T cell receptor beta chains from one sample in a study of CD8+CD57+ T cells in acquired aplastic anemia. TCRdb called the reads again in MiXCR, with one record for every CDR3 protein. The table shows about 470,000 distinct CDR3 sequences, with 25% to 40% occurring only once. Sequenced sample: sorted CD4+, CD8+, or CD8+CD57+ T cells (not recorded which) from PBMCs. The receptors come from a human donor with aplastic anemia. Both conserved end residues are trimmed from each CDR3. A D gene is named only where the DNA matches it firmly.

TRBV7-7,.,TRBJ2-2,ASSSHTFGELF
TRBV9,.,TRBJ1-3,ASSVGPDIERNAIY
TRBV10-3,.,TRBJ1-3,AISDGGNTIY
TRBV29-1,.,TRBJ2-7,SVVTRTFVRSSYEQY
TRBV30,.,TRBJ1-1,AWSPGITEAF
TRBV19,.,TRBJ1-4,ASSIEETRDVGEKLS
TRBV14,.,TRBJ2-7,ASSMIQGFEQY
TRBV19,.,TRBJ2-6,ASSGGETGANVLT
TRBV12-3/TRBV12-4,.,TRBJ1-2,ASSEVDRLSGYT
TRBV20-1,.,TRBJ1-1,SASSWGRKNTEAF
TRBV2,.,TRBJ1-2,ASSSSLGLYGYT
TRBV7-2,.,TRBJ1-1,ASSFQGPTNTEAF
TRBV5-4,.,TRBJ2-7,ASSLTGILTYEQY
TRBV3-1,.,TRBJ2-4,ASSQGGVLRAY
TRBV29-1,.,TRBJ1-1,SVGGHIIGAF
TRBV19,TRBD1,TRBJ2-7,ASSLGTGPPYEQY
TRBV7-9,.,TRBJ1-2,ASSLGDNYGYT
TRBV11-1,TRBD1,TRBJ1-2,ASSPQGQGYNYGYT
TRBV28,.,TRBJ1-1,ASRTSQGRRPNTEAF
TRBV20-1,TRBD1,TRBJ1-6,SARAQGGLDSPLH
TRBV28,.,TRBJ1-5,ASSPGTLTQH
TRBV2,.,TRBJ1-1,ASSFTVEAF
TRBV7-6,.,TRBJ2-3,ASSSGLQGPDTQY
TRBV19,.,TRBJ2-2,ASSSPGQKNTGELF
TRBV2,.,TRBJ1-6,ASSDSNQPPLH
TRBV5-1,TRBD2,TRBJ2-1,ASSLDLAGKRNNGQF
TRBV19,.,TRBJ2-7,ARDSRSGEAH
TRBV25-1,.,TRBJ2-7,ASSARRDGDEQY
TRBV20-1,.,TRBJ2-3,SARAGGTTDTQY